Listed below are T cell receptor beta chains from one sample, sequenced in a study of blood T cells in healthy people across ages. TCRdb re-called the 5' RACE reads with MiXCR, one entry per CDR3 protein. Among some 1.5 million distinct CDR3 sequences listed, under 30% were seen once. Sequenced: blood. The source is a woman in her twenties or thirties in good health. Each CDR3 is given with its conserved first and last residue. D genes are given only for firm matches. The size of a clone is reported for some rows only, either as once, few or many, or as a class for expanded clones.

>TRBD1|many|TRBJ2-7|13|TRBV6-5
CASGPDRGREQYF
TGTGCCAGCGGACCGGACAGGGGGCGGGAGCAGTACTTC
>TRBD2|NA|TRBJ2-5|17|TRBV11-2
CASSLRLAGVGQETQYF
TGTGCCAGCAGCTTGAGACTAGCGGGAGTTGGACAAGAGACCCAGTACTTC
>NA|NA|TRBJ1-4|15|TRBV12-3/TRBV12-4
CASSLQGTANEKLFF
TGTGCCAGCAGTTTACAGGGAACGGCTAATGAAAAACTGTTTTTT
>NA|NA|TRBJ1-1|13|TRBV6-5
CASSYSGPTGAFF
TGTGCCAGCAGTTACTCGGGGCCCACGGGAGCTTTCTTT
>TRBD1|once|TRBJ2-1|15|TRBV18
CASSPATGGGHEQFF
TGTGCCAGCTCACCAGCGACAGGGGGGGGGCATGAGCAGTTCTTC
>TRBD1|many|TRBJ2-7|14|TRBV7-3
CASSLRQGSQEQYF
TGTGCCAGCAGCTTACGACAGGGAAGTCAGGAGCAGTACTTC
>TRBD2|NA|TRBJ2-7|16|TRBV6-2/TRBV6-3
CASSHQKRDGTYEQYF
TGTGCCAGCAGTCACCAGAAGCGGGACGGGACCTACGAGCAGTACTTC
>NA|few|TRBJ1-3|16|TRBV29-1
CSVEDGQVHSGNTIYF
TGCAGCGTTGAAGATGGGCAGGTTCACTCTGGAAACACCATATATTTT
>NA|few|TRBJ2-3|11|TRBV19
CASSGSRKQYF
TGTGCCAGTAGTGGGAGCAGAAAGCAGTATTTT
>NA|NA|TRBJ2-7|13|TRBV28
CASLQRDPHEQYF
TGTGCCAGCCTACAAAGGGACCCCCACGAGCAGTACTTC
>NA|NA|TRBJ1-4|15|TRBV2
CAGSEARSNNEKLFF
TGTGCCGGCAGTGAAGCCAGGAGTAATAATGAAAAACTGTTTTTT
>NA|NA|TRBJ2-1|15|TRBV5-5
CASSSPLREGETQFF
TGTGCCAGCAGCTCGCCCCTCAGGGAGGGGGAGACCCAGTTCTTC
>TRBD2|NA|TRBJ2-1|16|TRBV3-1
CASSREGMRTFNEQFF
TGTGCCAGCAGCCGGGAGGGCATGAGGACATTCAATGAGCAGTTCTTC
>NA|NA|TRBJ2-5|12|TRBV18
CAPAGYQETQYF
TGTGCCCCGGCGGGATACCAAGAGACCCAGTACTTC
>TRBD2|NA|TRBJ2-3|15|TRBV6-4
CASSDGVGGPDTQYF
TGTGCCAGCAGTGACGGAGTGGGAGGGCCAGATACGCAGTATTTT
>TRBD2|many|TRBJ2-7|15|TRBV15
CATSRASSGSYEQYF
TGTGCCACCAGCAGAGCCTCTAGCGGGAGCTACGAGCAGTACTTC
>NA|few|TRBJ2-1|14|TRBV29-1
CSGVLGSILDGQFF
TGCAGCGGAGTTCTGGGTAGCATCCTCGATGGGCAGTTCTTC
>NA|few|TRBJ1-2|15|TRBV11-2
CASSLDGQLSYGYTF
TGTGCCAGCAGCTTAGATGGCCAACTATCTTATGGCTACACCTTC
>NA|NA|TRBJ2-2|15|TRBV5-1
CASSQGGPNTGELFF
TGCGCCAGCAGCCAGGGAGGTCCGAACACCGGGGAGCTGTTTTTT
>NA|once|TRBJ2-5|14|TRBV27
CASSWSREGETQYF
TGTGCCAGCAGTTGGAGCCGGGAAGGAGAGACCCAGTACTTC
>NA|NA|TRBJ2-2|16|TRBV20-1
CSARDPSTLNTGELFF
TGCAGTGCTAGAGATCCGTCGACCCTAAACACCGGGGAGCTGTTTTTT
>NA|NA|TRBJ1-2|13|TRBV20-1
CSARDARGNGYTF
TGCAGTGCTAGAGATGCGAGGGGTAATGGCTACACCTTC
>TRBD2|NA|TRBJ2-7|16|TRBV4-1
CASSQPGLAGGDEQYF
TGCGCCAGCAGCCAACCCGGACTAGCGGGGGGGGACGAGCAGTACTTC
>NA|once|TRBJ2-2|13|TRBV3-1
CASSPESTGELFF
TGTGCCAGCAGCCCCGAGTCTACCGGGGAGCTGTTTTTT
>NA|NA|TRBJ2-3|14|TRBV28
CASSFAEIEDTQYF
TGTGCCAGCAGTTTCGCTGAAATAGAAGATACGCAGTATTTT
>NA|few|TRBJ1-4|14|TRBV3-1
CAASSRSTNEKLFF
TGTGCCGCCAGCAGTCGATCAACTAATGAAAAACTGTTTTTT
>TRBD2|NA|TRBJ2-3|18|TRBV4-1
CASSQGGSGGPISSTQYF
TGCGCCAGCAGCCAAGGCGGGAGCGGAGGGCCCATTTCCTCGACGCAGTATTTT
>TRBD1|NA|TRBJ2-3|15|TRBV7-9
CASSWLGGVTDTQYF
TGTGCCAGCAGCTGGTTAGGGGGCGTCACAGATACGCAGTATTTT
>NA|many|TRBJ1-2|17|TRBV7-2
CASSFPTGGGSNYGYTF
TGTGCCAGCAGCTTTCCCACTGGGGGGGGCTCTAACTATGGCTACACCTTC